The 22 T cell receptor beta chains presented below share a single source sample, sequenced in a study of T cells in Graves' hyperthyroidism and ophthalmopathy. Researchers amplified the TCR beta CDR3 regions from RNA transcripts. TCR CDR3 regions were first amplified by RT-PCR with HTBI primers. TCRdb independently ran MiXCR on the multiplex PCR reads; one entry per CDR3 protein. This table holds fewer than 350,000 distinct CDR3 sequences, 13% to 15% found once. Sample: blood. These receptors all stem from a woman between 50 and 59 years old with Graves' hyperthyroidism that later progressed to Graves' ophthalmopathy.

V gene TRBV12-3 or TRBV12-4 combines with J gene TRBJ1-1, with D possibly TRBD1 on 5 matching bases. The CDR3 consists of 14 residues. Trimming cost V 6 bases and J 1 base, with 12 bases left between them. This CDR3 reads CASRRTFWNTEAFF. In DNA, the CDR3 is TGTGCCAGCAGACGGACATTCTGGAACACTGAAGCTTTCTTT.

CDR3 residues: CSVLGQSSGANVLTF. Here the CDR3 DNA reads TGCAGCGTCCTAGGACAGTCCTCTGGGGCCAACGTCCTGACTTTC. The chain has TRBV29-1 and TRBJ2-6, with D tentatively TRBD1 (6 bases). Trimming took 6 bases from V and 0 from J, leaving 12 bases between them. The germline gives CDR1 SQVTM, CDR2 ANQGSEA. This CDR3 has 15 residues.

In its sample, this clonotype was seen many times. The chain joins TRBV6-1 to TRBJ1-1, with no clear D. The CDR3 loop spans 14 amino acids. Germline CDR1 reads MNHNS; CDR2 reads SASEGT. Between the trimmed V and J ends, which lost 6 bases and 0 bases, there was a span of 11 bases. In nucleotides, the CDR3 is TGTGCCAGCAGCAAAACAAGGATGAACACTGAAGCTTTCTTT. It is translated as CASSKTRMNTEAFF.

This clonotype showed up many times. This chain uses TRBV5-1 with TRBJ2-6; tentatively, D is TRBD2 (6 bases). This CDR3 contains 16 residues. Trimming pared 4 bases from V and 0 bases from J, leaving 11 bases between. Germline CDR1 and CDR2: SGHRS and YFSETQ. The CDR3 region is CASSPDGGSGANVLTF. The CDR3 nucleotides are TGCGCCAGCAGCCCGGACGGGGGCTCTGGGGCCAACGTCCTGACTTTC. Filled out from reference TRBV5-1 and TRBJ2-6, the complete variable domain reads KAGVTQTPRYLIKTRGQQVTLSCSPISGHRSVSWYQQTPGQGLQFLFEYFSETQRNKGNFPGRFSGRQFSNSRSEMNVSTLELGDSALYLCASSPDGGSGANVLTFGAGSRLTVL.

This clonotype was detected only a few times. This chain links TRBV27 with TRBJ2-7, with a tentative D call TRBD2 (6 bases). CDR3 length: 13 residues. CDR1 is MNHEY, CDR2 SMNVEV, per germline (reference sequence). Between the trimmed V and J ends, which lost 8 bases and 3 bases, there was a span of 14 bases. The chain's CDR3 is CASRRGGSYEQYF. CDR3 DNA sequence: TGTGCCAGCCGGCGAGGAGGGAGCTACGAGCAGTACTTC.

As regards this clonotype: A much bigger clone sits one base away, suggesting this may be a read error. For the CDR3, the DNA is TGTGCCCGGACCGAGGGACAGGGGTCTGGTGTGCAGTTCTTC. Translation gives CARTEGQGSGVQFF. V usage is TRBV30 and J usage is TRBJ2-1; 10 bases fit TRBD1. The V gene end was trimmed by 8 bases and the J gene end by 12 bases; junction bases not matched to a gene: 16. This CDR3 has 14 residues. Germline V lookup: CDR1 GTSNPN, CDR2 SVGIG (reference sequence).

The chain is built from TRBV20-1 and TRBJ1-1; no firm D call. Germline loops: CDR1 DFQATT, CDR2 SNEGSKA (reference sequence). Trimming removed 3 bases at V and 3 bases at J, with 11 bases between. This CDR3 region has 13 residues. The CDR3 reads CSASPRRDTEAFF. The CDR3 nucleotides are TGCAGTGCTAGCCCGAGGAGGGACACTGAAGCTTTCTTT.

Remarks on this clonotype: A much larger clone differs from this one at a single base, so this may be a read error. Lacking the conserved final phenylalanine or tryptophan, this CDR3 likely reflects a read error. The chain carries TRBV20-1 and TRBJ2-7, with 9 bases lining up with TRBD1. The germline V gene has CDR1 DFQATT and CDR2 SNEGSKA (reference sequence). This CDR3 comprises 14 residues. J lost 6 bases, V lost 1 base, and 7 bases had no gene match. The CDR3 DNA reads TGCAGTGCTAGAGTCCCGGGACAGGGTCGCGAGCAGTACCTC. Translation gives CSARVPGQGREQYL.

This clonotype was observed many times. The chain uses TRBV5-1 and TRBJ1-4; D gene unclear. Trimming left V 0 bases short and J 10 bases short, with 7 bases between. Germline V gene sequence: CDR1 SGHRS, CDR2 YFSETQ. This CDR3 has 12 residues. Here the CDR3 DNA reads TGCGCCAGCAGCTTGGAGGCCGGAAAACTGTTTTTT. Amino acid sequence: CASSLEAGKLFF.

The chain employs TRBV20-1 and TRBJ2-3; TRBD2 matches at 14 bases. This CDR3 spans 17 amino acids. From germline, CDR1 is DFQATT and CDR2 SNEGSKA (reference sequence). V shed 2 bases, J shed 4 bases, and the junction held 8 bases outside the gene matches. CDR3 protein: CSARRGLAGVRADTQYF. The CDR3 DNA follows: TGCAGTGCTAGACGGGGACTAGCGGGAGTACGGGCAGATACGCAGTATTTT.

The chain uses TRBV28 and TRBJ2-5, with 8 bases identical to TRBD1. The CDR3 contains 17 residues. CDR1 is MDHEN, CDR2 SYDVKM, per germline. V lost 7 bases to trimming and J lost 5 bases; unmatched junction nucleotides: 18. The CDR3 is CASNRSGVRGRKETQYF. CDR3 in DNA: TGTGCCAGCAACCGGTCGGGGGTCAGGGGGCGTAAGGAGACCCAGTACTTC.

CDR3: CASSQTQGRGETQYF. CDR3 bases: TGCGCCAGCAGCCAAACGCAGGGAAGAGGAGAGACCCAGTACTTC. This chain joins TRBV4-1 and TRBJ2-5, with TRBD1 as a possible D gene (5 bases). From germline, CDR1 is MGHRA and CDR2 YSYEKL. The CDR3 spans 15 residues. V was trimmed by 2 bases and J by 4 bases, leaving 14 bases between them.

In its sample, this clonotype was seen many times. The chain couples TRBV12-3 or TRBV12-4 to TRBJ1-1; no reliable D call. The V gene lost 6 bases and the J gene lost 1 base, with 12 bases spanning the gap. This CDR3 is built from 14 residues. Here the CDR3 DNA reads TGTGCCAGCAGCCTACAACGGGGGAACACTGAAGCTTTCTTT. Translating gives CASSLQRGNTEAFF.

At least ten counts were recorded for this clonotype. CDR3 nucleotide sequence: TGTGCCAGCTCACGAGGTTCGGCTAGCGGGGACGAGCAGTACTTC. It is translated as CASSRGSASGDEQYF. The chain links TRBV18 to TRBJ2-7; 9 bases are shared with TRBD2. The germline gives CDR1 KGHSH, CDR2 LQKENI. The CDR3 loop spans 15 amino acids. The junction had 9 bases not matched to a gene; V was cut back by 4 bases and J by 5 bases.

The CDR3 sequence is CAVRQGPGELFF. CDR3 sequence (DNA): TGTGCCGTCAGACAGGGACCCGGGGAGCTGTTTTTT. The chain links TRBV24-1 to TRBJ2-2; 7 nucleotides align to TRBD1. CDR1 is KGHDR, CDR2 SFDVKD, per germline. V lost 12 bases and J lost 6; bases outside the gene matches: 6. The CDR3 is 12 residues long.

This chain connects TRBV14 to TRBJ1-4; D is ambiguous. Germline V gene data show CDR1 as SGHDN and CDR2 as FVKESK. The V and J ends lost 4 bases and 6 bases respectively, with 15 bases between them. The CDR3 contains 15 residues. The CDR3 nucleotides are TGTGCCAGCAGCCCGCGGCGCGGGGAGGATGAAAAACTGTTTTTT. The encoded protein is CASSPRRGEDEKLFF.

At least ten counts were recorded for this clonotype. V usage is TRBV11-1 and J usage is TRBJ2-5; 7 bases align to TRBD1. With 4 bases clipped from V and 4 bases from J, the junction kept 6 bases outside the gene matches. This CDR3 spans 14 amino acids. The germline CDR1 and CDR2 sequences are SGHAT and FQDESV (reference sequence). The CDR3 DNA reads TGTGCCAGCAGCTGGTACAGGGGAGTAGAGACCCAGTACTTC. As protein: CASSWYRGVETQYF. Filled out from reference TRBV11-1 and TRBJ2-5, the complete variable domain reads EAEVAQSPRYKITEKSQAVAFWCDPISGHATLYWYRQILGQGPELLVQFQDESVVDDSQLPKDRFSAERLKGVDSTLKIQPAELGDSAMYLCASSWYRGVETQYFGPGTRLLVL.

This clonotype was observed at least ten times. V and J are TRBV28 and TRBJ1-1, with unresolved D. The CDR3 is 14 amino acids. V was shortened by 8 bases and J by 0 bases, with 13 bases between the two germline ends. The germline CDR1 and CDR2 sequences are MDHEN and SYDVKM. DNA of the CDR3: TGTGCCAGCCGACGCAGGAGATTGAACACTGAAGCTTTCTTT. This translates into CASRRRRLNTEAFF.

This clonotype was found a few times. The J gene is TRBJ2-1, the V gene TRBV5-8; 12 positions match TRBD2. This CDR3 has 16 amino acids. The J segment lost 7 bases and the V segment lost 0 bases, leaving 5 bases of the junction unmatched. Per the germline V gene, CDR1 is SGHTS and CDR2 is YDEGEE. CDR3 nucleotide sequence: TGTGCCAGCAGCTTGGCCCGGACTAGCGGGAAGAATGAGCAGTTCTTC. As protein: CASSLARTSGKNEQFF.

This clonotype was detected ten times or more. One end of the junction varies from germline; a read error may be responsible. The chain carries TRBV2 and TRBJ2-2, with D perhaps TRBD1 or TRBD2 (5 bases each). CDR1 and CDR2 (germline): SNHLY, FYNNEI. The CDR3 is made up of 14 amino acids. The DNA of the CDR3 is TGTGCCAGCAGTGAATGGGGGAACCCCGGGGAGCTGTTTTTT. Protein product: CASSEWGNPGELFF.

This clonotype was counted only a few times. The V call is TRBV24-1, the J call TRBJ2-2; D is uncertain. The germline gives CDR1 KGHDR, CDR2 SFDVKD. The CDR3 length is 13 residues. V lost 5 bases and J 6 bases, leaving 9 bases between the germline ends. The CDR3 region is CATSVGKAGELFF. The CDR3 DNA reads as TGTGCCACCAGTGTGGGGAAGGCCGGGGAGCTGTTTTTT.

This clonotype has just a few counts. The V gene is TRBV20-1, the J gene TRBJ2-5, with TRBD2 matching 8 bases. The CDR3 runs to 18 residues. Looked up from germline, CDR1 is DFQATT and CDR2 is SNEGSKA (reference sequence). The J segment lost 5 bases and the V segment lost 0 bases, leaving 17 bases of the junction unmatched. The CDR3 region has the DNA TGCAGTGCTAGAGATTTTCGGACTGGCGGGAGGAGGCGGGAGACCCAGTACTTC. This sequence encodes CSARDFRTGGRRRETQYF.